These 22 T cell receptor beta chains came from one sample sequenced in a study of immune evolution from preneoplasia to lung adenocarcinoma. Generated by immunoSEQ multiplex PCR, the TCRdb table keeps only in-frame clones and is missing some. The sample includes roughly 38,000 clones, roughly 74% of them seen just once. Specimen: FFPE invasive lung adenocarcinoma tissue. These receptors were obtained from a person between 60 and 70 years old with lung adenocarcinoma.

The gene calls are TRBV6-6 and TRBJ2-2; 11 positions agree with TRBD2. This CDR3 region has 15 residues. With V trimmed by 5 bases and J by 4 bases, 3 bases remained unmatched. CDR1 is MNHNY and CDR2 is SVGAGI in the germline V gene (reference sequence). CDR3 loop: CASSLGTSGTGELFF. The CDR3 coding sequence is TGTGCCAGCAGTCTTGGGACTAGCGGCACCGGGGAGCTGTTTTTT.

The V and J genes are TRBV19 and TRBJ2-2; 7 bases are shared with TRBD2. In germline, CDR1 is LNHDA, CDR2 SQIVND (reference sequence). The V segment lost 7 bases and the J segment 3 bases; nucleotides outside the gene matches: 11. The CDR3 length is 16 residues. The CDR3 DNA reads as TGTGCCAGTACGGAAGAGGGAGGGGCGTACACCGGGGAGCTGTTTTTT. It translates to CASTEEGGAYTGELFF. Full variable domain (rest looked up from reference TRBV19 and TRBJ2-2): DGGITQSPKYLFRKEGQNVTLSCEQNLNHDAMYWYRQDPGQGLRLIYYSQIVNDFQKGDIAEGYSVSREKKESFPLTVTSAQKNPTAFYLCASTEEGGAYTGELFFGEGSRLTVL.

This clone was counted a single time. The CDR3 reads CASSPNRASTDTQYF. In DNA form, the CDR3 reads TGTGCCAGCAGCCCCAACAGAGCTAGCACAGATACGCAGTATTTT. The rearrangement joins TRBV5-6 to TRBJ2-3; D remains unclear. The CDR3 consists of 15 residues. Deletions cut 4 bases from V and 0 bases from J, with 12 bases between. Per germline, CDR1 SGHDT and CDR2 YYEEEE.

This rearrangement joins TRBV21-1 to TRBJ2-7; the D call in the table, TRBD1, was not verified against the DNA. TRBV21-1 is designated a pseudogene. The CDR3 consists of 13 residues. The CDR3 sequence is CASSEPPGGEQYF. Here the CDR3 DNA reads TGTGCCAGCAGCGAGCCTCCAGGGGGCGAGCAGTACTTC.

This clone is labeled as medium-sized. V usage is TRBV14 and J usage is TRBJ2-4; no definite D call. V lost 1 base and J lost 3, with 1 base in between. The CDR3 sequence is 12 residues long. Germline V gene data show CDR1 as SGHDN and CDR2 as FVKESK. The DNA for the CDR3 is TGTGCCAGCAGCCAAGGCAAAAACATTCAGTACTTC. Residues: CASSQGKNIQYF.

The chain carries TRBV4-1 and TRBJ2-7; 8 bases line up with TRBD2. J gave up 4 bases and V 4 bases, and 12 bases lay outside the gene matches. The length of the CDR3 is 16 residues. CDR1 is MGHRA and CDR2 is YSYEKL in the germline V gene. The CDR3 region is CASSPFLGTSGYEQYF. The CDR3 DNA follows: TGCGCCAGCAGCCCGTTTCTCGGGACTAGTGGTTACGAGCAGTACTTC.

V usage is TRBV11-3 and J usage is TRBJ2-7; D ambiguous. Between the trimmed V and J ends, which lost 5 bases and 2 bases, there was a span of 13 bases. Germline assignment: CDR1 SGHNT and CDR2 YENEEA. The CDR3 extends over 14 amino acids. CDR3 DNA: TGTGCCAGCAGCCCCTCGACATTTCCCTACGAGCAGTACTTC. Translating it yields CASSPSTFPYEQYF.

This clone was recorded many times. The chain couples TRBV10-2 to TRBJ2-1, with D possibly matching TRBD1 (5 bases). V was cut by 3 bases and J by 9 bases, with 12 bases left in between. Germline V gene lookup returns CDR1 WSHSY and CDR2 SAAADI. The CDR3 extends over 13 amino acids. The CDR3: CASSDSRVGEQFF. For the CDR3, the DNA is TGCGCCAGCAGTGATTCCAGGGTCGGTGAGCAGTTCTTC.

This rearrangement joins TRBV5-1 to TRBJ2-7, with a weak D call TRBD1 (6 bases). Germline loops: CDR1 SGHRS, CDR2 YFSETQ. CDR3 length: 17 residues. Between the trimmed V and J ends, which lost 2 bases and 1 base, there was a span of 19 bases. CDR3 sequence: CASSLPQTGGWSYEQYF. In DNA, the CDR3 is TGCGCCAGCAGCTTACCACAGACAGGCGGGTGGTCCTACGAGCAGTACTTC.

In its sample, this clone was seen once. The chain recombines TRBV30 with TRBJ2-7; D is unresolved. Per germline, CDR1 GTSNPN and CDR2 SVGIG (reference sequence). The V end lost 3 bases, the J end lost 3 bases, and 12 bases lay between the germline ends. The length of the CDR3 is 13 residues. The CDR3 DNA follows: TGTGCCTGGAGGGAACCCCCAAACTACGAGCAGTACTTC. It codes for CAWREPPNYEQYF.

This clone has just a few counts. The rearrangement uses TRBV6-6 and TRBJ2-7; D gene unclear. The CDR3 spans 15 residues. Per the germline V gene, CDR1 is MNHNY and CDR2 is SVGAGI (reference sequence). V was clipped by 5 bases and J by 6 bases, with 20 bases between them. The CDR3 DNA reads as TGTGCCAGCAGTCCAGCCCAAGGCCGCCGAGGCGAGCAGTACTTC. Translation: CASSPAQGRRGEQYF.

V usage is TRBV5-4 and J usage is TRBJ2-5; D unclear. The germline V and J ends were trimmed by 5 bases and 2 bases, with 10 bases remaining between them. The germline gives CDR1 SGHNT, CDR2 YYREEE (reference sequence). There are 13 residues in the CDR3. For the CDR3, the DNA is TGTGCCAGCAGACCCCCCGAGCAAGAGACCCAGTACTTC. Translation: CASRPPEQETQYF.

This clone appeared a single time. This chain uses TRBV10-1 with TRBJ2-1; 8 bases map to TRBD2. The CDR3 consists of 15 residues. After removal of 0 bases from V and 5 bases from J, the junction contained 3 bases not matched to a gene. The germline V gene encodes CDR1 WNHNN and CDR2 SYGVQD (reference sequence). The CDR3 coding sequence is TGCGCCAGCAGTGAGTCTATAGCGGGAAACAATGAGCAGTTCTTC. Protein sequence: CASSESIAGNNEQFF.

The chain employs TRBV27 and TRBJ1-2, with D tentatively TRBD1 (6 bases). With 3 bases removed from V and 7 bases from J, the gap between germline ends came to 15 bases. This CDR3 comprises 14 residues. Per germline, CDR1 MNHEY and CDR2 SMNVEV (reference sequence). CDR3 protein: CASSFRDTSGGYTF. The CDR3 DNA is TGTGCCAGCAGTTTCCGGGACACCTCAGGTGGCTACACCTTC.

V gene TRBV19 combines with J gene TRBJ2-1; D uncertain. CDR3 size: 15 residues. Deletions cut 5 bases from V and 0 bases from J, with 11 bases between. Germline V gives CDR1 LNHDA, CDR2 SQIVND (reference sequence). The CDR3: CASSPDLSSYNEQFF. In DNA form, the CDR3 reads TGTGCCAGTAGTCCAGACTTGAGCTCCTACAATGAGCAGTTCTTC.

By frequency in the sample, this clone is medium-sized (0.01 to 0.1%). The chain joins TRBV12-5 to TRBJ1-2; 8 bases map to TRBD1. J gave up 11 bases and V 3 bases, and 14 bases lay outside the gene matches. CDR1 is LGHNT, CDR2 FRNRAP, per germline. The CDR3 covers 15 residues. The CDR3 DNA reads as TGTGCTAGTGGTTTAGTTCCCGGGGGGACAGGCAGGTACACCTTC. Translated: CASGLVPGGTGRYTF. Full variable domain (outside the CDR3, taken from reference TRBV12-5 and TRBJ1-2): DARVTQTPRHKVTEMGQEVTMRCQPILGHNTVFWYRQTMMQGLELLAYFRNRAPLDDSGMPKDRFSAEMPDATLATLKIQPSEPRDSAVYFCASGLVPGGTGRYTFGSGTRLTVV.

This chain connects TRBV5-1 to TRBJ1-5; 7 nucleotides align to TRBD1. Losses at the gene ends were 0 bases for V and 0 bases for J; bases not matched to a gene: 6. The germline V gene has CDR1 SGHRS and CDR2 YFSETQ. CDR3 size: 17 residues. This CDR3 reads CASSLGTGDYSNQPQHF. CDR3 coding DNA: TGCGCCAGCAGCTTGGGAACAGGGGATTATAGCAATCAGCCCCAGCATTTT.

The chain combines TRBV10-1 with TRBJ2-5; 13 bases agree with TRBD2. This CDR3 comprises 18 residues. The germline CDR1 and CDR2 sequences are WNHNN and SYGVQD (reference sequence). V lost 9 bases to trimming and J lost 2 bases; unmatched junction nucleotides: 15. CDR3 in amino acids: CARNAGTSGTWEQETQYF. DNA of the CDR3: TGCGCCAGGAATGCCGGGACTAGCGGGACTTGGGAACAAGAGACCCAGTACTTC.

The chain carries TRBV29-1 and TRBJ1-5; 7 bases are a match to TRBD1. J was trimmed by 2 bases and V by 6 bases; bases with no gene match: 10. The CDR3 totals 15 residues. Germline lookup yields CDR1 SQVTM and CDR2 ANQGSEA. CDR3 in amino acids: CSVTEGQSRNQPQHF. The CDR3 DNA follows: TGCAGCGTGACCGAGGGACAGTCCCGCAATCAGCCCCAGCATTTT.

The chain combines TRBV5-1 with TRBJ1-4; a weak D match, TRBD1 (5 bases). Germline values: CDR1 SGHRS, CDR2 YFSETQ. This CDR3 contains 15 residues. Trimming removed 3 bases from V and 0 bases from J, with 9 bases in between. CDR3 region: CASSWGTATNEKLFF. The CDR3 DNA follows: TGCGCCAGCAGCTGGGGGACGGCAACTAATGAAAAACTGTTTTTT. The complete variable domain, with remaining parts taken from reference TRBV5-1 and TRBJ1-4, reads KAGVTQTPRYLIKTRGQQVTLSCSPISGHRSVSWYQQTPGQGLQFLFEYFSETQRNKGNFPGRFSGRQFSNSRSEMNVSTLELGDSALYLCASSWGTATNEKLFFGSGTQLSVL.

This clone has just a few counts. The rearrangement uses TRBV14 and TRBJ2-7; weak D call: TRBD1 (6 bases). The CDR3 loop spans 14 amino acids. CDR1 and CDR2 from the germline V gene are SGHDN and FVKESK. Trimming took 4 bases from V and 0 from J, leaving 10 bases between them. CDR3: CASSPGHFSYEQYF. Here the CDR3 DNA reads TGTGCCAGCAGCCCGGGACACTTCTCCTACGAGCAGTACTTC.

As to this clone: The junction and the germline gene differ at one end; a read error may be behind it. The rearrangement links TRBV14 to TRBJ2-1, with TRBD2 identical over 7 bases. Per germline, CDR1 SGHDN and CDR2 FVKESK. The CDR3 runs to 13 residues. CDR3 sequence (DNA): TGTGCCAGCAGCCAAGATAGGGGACTAATGAAAGTCTTC. Its translation: CASSQDRGLMKVF. The variable domain in full, completed from reference TRBV14 and TRBJ2-1, reads EAGVTQFPSHSVIEKGQTVTLRCDPISGHDNLYWYRRVMGKEIKFLLHFVKESKQDESGMPNNRFLAERTGGTYSTLKVQPAELEDSGVYFCASSQDRGLMKVFGPGTRLTVL.